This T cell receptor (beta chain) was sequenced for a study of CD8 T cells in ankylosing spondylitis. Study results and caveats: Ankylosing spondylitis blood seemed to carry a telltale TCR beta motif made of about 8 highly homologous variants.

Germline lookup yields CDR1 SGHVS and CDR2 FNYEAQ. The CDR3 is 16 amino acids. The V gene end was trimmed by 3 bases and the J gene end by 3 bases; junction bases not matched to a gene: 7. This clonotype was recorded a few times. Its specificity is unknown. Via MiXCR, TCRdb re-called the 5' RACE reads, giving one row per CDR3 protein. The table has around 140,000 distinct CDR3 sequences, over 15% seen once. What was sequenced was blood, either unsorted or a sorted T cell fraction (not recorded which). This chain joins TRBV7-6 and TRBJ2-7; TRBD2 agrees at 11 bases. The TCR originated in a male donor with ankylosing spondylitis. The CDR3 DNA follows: TGTGCCAGCAGCTTGGACACTAGCGGGAGATACTACGAGCAGTACTTC. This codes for CASSLDTSGRYYEQYF.